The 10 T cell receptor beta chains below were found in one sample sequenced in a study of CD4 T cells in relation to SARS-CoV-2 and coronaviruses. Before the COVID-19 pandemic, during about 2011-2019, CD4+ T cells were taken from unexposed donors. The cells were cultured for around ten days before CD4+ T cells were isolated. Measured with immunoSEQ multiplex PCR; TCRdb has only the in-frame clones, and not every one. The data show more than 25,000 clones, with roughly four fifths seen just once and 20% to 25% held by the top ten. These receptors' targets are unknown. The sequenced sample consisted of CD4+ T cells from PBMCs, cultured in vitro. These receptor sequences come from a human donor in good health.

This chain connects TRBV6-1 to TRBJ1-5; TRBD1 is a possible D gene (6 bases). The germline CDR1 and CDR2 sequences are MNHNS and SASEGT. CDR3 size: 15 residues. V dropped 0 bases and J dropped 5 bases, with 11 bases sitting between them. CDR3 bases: TGTGCCAGCAGTGAAGCCGGACAGCTCTATCAGCCCCAGCATTTT. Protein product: CASSEAGQLYQPQHF.

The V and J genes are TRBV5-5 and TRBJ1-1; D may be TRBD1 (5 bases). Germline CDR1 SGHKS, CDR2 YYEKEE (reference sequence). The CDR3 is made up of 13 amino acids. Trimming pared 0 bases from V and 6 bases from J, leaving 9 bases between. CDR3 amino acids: CASSLAGVAEAFF. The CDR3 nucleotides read TGTGCCAGCAGCTTGGCGGGGGTGGCTGAAGCTTTCTTT.

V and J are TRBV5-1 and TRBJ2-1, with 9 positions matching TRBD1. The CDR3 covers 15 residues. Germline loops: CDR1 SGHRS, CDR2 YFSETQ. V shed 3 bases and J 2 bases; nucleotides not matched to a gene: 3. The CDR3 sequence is CASSSGQGTYNEQFF. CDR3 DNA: TGCGCCAGCAGCTCCGGACAGGGGACCTACAATGAGCAGTTCTTC.

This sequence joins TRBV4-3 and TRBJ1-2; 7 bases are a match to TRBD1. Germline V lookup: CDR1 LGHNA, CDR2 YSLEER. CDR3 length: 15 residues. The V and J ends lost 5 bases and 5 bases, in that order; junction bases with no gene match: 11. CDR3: CASSKTGQNIYGYTF. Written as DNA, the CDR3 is TGCGCCAGCAGCAAAACGGGACAGAATATTTATGGCTACACCTTC.

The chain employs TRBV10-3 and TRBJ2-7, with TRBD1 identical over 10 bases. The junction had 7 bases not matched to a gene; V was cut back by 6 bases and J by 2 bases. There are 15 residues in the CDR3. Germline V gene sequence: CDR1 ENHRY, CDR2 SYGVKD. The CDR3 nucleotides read TGTGCCATCAGGGAAGACAGGGGGCTTACCTACGAGCAGTACTTC. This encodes CAIREDRGLTYEQYF.

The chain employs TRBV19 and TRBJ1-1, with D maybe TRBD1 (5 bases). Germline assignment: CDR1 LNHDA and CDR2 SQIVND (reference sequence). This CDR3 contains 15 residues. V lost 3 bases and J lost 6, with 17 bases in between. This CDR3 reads CASSISGEGMAEAFF. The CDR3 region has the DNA TGTGCCAGTAGTATCTCGGGGGAGGGGATGGCTGAAGCTTTCTTT.

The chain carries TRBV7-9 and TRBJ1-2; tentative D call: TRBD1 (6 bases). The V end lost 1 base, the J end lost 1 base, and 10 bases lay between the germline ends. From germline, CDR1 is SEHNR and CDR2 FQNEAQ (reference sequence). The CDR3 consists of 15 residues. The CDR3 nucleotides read TGTGCCAGCAGCTTAGTGGGACACCATAACTATGGCTACACCTTC. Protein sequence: CASSLVGHHNYGYTF. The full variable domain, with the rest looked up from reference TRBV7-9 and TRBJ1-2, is DTGVSQNPRHKITKRGQNVTFRCDPISEHNRLYWYRQTLGQGPEFLTYFQNEAQLEKSRLLSDRFSAERPKGSFSTLEIQRTEQGDSAMYLCASSLVGHHNYGYTFGSGTRLTVV.

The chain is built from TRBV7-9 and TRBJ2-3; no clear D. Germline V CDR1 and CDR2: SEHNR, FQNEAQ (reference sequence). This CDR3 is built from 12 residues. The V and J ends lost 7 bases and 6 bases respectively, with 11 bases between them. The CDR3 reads CASTPGVDTQYF. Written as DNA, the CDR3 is TGTGCCAGCACCCCTGGGGTGGATACGCAGTATTTT.

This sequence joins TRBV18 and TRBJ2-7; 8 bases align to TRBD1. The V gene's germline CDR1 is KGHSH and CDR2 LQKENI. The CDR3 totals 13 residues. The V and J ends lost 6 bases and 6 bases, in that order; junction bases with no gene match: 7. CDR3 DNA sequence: TGTGCCAGCTCCGCGCAACAGGGGGTCGAGCAGTACTTC. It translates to CASSAQQGVEQYF.

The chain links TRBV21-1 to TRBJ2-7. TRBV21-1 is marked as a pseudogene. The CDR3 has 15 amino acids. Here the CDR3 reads CASSTNSGPGWEQYF. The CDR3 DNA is TGTGCCAGCAGCACAAATTCGGGGCCTGGATGGGAGCAGTACTTC.